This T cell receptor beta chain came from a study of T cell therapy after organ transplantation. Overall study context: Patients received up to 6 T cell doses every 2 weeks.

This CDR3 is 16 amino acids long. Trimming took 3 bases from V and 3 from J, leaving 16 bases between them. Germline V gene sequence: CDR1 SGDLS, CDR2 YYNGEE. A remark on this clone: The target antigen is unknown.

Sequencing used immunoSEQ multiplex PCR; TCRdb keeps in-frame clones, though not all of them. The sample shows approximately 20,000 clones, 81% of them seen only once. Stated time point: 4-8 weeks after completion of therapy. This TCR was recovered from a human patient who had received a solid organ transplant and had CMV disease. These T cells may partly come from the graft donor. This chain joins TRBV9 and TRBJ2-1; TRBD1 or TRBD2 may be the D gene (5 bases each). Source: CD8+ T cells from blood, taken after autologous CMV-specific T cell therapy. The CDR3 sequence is CASSAEGTADYNEQFF. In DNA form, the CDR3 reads TGTGCCAGCAGCGCCGAGGGGACCGCCGACTACAATGAGCAGTTCTTC.